The sequence of this TCR beta chain was determined in a study of neurological immune-mediated disorders. Source material was 2 million unsorted PBMCs, stored at -80 °C in RNAlater. The germline V gene encodes CDR1 LGHDT and CDR2 YNNKEL (reference sequence). The V segment lost 3 bases and the J segment 7 bases; nucleotides outside the gene matches: 6. The length of the CDR3 is 14 residues. This clonotype was seen ten or more times. The cDNA was generated by 5'RACE with 10-nucleotide random UMIs. In TCRdb, the 5' RACE reads were re-called with MiXCR into one record per CDR3 protein. The table records more than 70,000 distinct CDR3 sequences, more than 15% of them present only once.

This clonotype was sampled from a woman aged 40 to 49 in good health. The chain recombines TRBV3-1 with TRBJ2-1; 7 positions agree with TRBD2. The sequenced sample consisted of PBMCs. Here the CDR3 reads CASSQGTTGNEQFF. In DNA, the CDR3 is TGTGCCAGCAGCCAGGGGACTACCGGGAATGAGCAGTTCTTC.